The T cell receptor beta chain described here comes from a study of T cell responses to AZD1222 COVID-19 vaccine (dated by TCRdb to 2020 to 2022). For context, the study as a whole: AZD1222 recipients whose second dose came at about 4 weeks and those whose second dose came at about 12 weeks were combined into one group, since spike-specific TCR depth and breadth did not differ between the two schedules. A total of approximately 240 trial participants underwent TCR sequencing, of whom approximately 210 received two doses of AZD1222 and some 25 received two doses of the MenACWY control vaccine. Trial participants were enrolled by age into 18-55, 56-69 and 70-plus year subgroups, with around 150, 28 and 57 TCR-sequenced participants respectively.

About this clone itself: The antigen it recognizes is unknown. Base qualities were left out, and no much larger clone turns up one base away.

The CDR3 regions of human TCRbeta chains were analyzed by immunosequencing. The study's processing was this. Repertoire TCRs were checked for matches against a reference library of SARS-CoV-2-specific TCRs that had been generated using the MIRA antigen-specificity platform. Breadth was defined as the fraction of unique TCRs that were SARS-CoV-2-associated, and depth was defined as the fraction of total T cells that were SARS-CoV-2-associated. Using the MIRA data, each spike-specific TCR was assigned both to the spike region to which the TCR was reactive and to a CD4 or CD8 class. Log10-transformed breadth and depth values were compared by one-way ANOVA with Sidak's multiple comparisons tests. In its TCRdb copy, this immuneACCESS table keeps in-frame sequences only and misses some clones. Where compared with another copy, unresolved V genes explain less than half of these, and the others have no known cause. V and J calls and clone size are copied from that table; D and trimming were computed from the DNA. Within this sample are about 120,000 clones, with 88% of them counted one time only. The leading ten clones occupy roughly 3.5% of the sample.

The germline V gene provides CDR1 SGDLS and CDR2 YYNGEE. From V the trimming removes 3 bases and from J it removes 2 bases, while the gene matches leave 3 bases of the junction unaccounted for. Reading from cysteine to phenylalanine, the CDR3 counts 15 amino acids. Just CDR3 DNA is preserved here, 45 bases in frame from base 1. Interpreted using the paper, the time point label stands for: baseline before first vaccination. Samples from vaccinated people were obtained from the UK trials COV001 and COV002, which included a single-blind randomized controlled phase 2/3 trial of AZD1222 (ChAdOx1 nCoV-19) in healthy adults. Trial participant PBMC samples were collected at day 0 and day 28 after the second dose for TCRbeta chain sequencing. The paper as a whole reports these results and caveats: CD4 TCRs associated with the vaccine covered the entire spike protein, and the dominant responses were in regions 160-218 and 743-854. In the small 56-69-year group, the increase in depth fell short of significance, most likely because of low power. Conclusions about previously exposed vaccinees were limited because only a handful of AZD1222 recipients were SARS-CoV-2 seropositive at baseline. Reportedly, almost half of the unique spike-specific TCRs recognized epitopes lying outside the regions that are mutated in the B.1.351 and B.1.1.7 variants. After two AZD1222 doses, spike-specific TCR breadth and depth were significantly higher than at day 0 and than in MenACWY recipients. Participants were mostly white British and included more females than males, and it was suggested by the authors that clonal diversity may have been underestimated. Because no samples from the day 14 peak response were available, repertoires could be characterized only after the peak T cell response.

The chain was built from TRBV9 and TRBJ2-1; 9 bases in between match TRBD2. The sequence was collected from an adult in good health. This material consisted of peripheral blood, taken on day 0 of AZD1222 vaccination. The CDR3 protein: CASSAASGAYNEQFF. At the DNA level, the sequence is TGTGCCAGCAGCGCGGCTAGCGGGGCCTACAATGAGCAGTTCTTC. The variable domain in full, with residues beyond the CDR3 obtained from the reference TRBV9 and TRBJ2-1 genes, is DSGVTQTPKHLITATGQRVTLRCSPRSGDLSVYWYQQSLDQGLQFLIQYYNGEERAKGNILERFSAQQFPDLHSELNLSSLELGDSALYFCASSAASGAYNEQFFGPGTRLTVL.